These 8 T cell receptor beta chains were sequenced from one sample in a study of T cells after yellow fever vaccination (dated by TCRdb to between 2017 and 2020). The library was made by 5' RACE. The run used an Illumina NovaSeq 6000. TCRdb applied fastp at Q25 and MiXCR to the public reads, then kept only in-frame beta chains. Rows are combined by CDR3 protein, so each entry shows the most common genes and DNA. The sample table records about 320,000 distinct CDR3 sequences; approximately 4.3% of these occur just once. The ten largest make up 15% to 20% of the sample. What this sample's treatment or condition label stands for: live attenuated yellow fever vaccine strain. The material was PBMCs, obtained 15 days after the yellow fever booster vaccination. The receptors here all came from a man aged 18 to 35 who received the YFV17D yellow fever vaccine.

The rearrangement links TRBV7-2 to TRBJ2-2, with D possibly being TRBD2 (5 bases). V dropped 5 bases and J dropped 4 bases, with 17 bases sitting between them. This CDR3 is built from 16 residues. Germline V gives CDR1 SGHTA, CDR2 FQGNSA. DNA of the CDR3: TGTGCCAGCAGCCCCGCCGGCGGGCGATTCACCGGGGAGCTGTTTTTT. Its protein product is CASSPAGGRFTGELFF.

This clonotype was counted ten times or more. The chain employs TRBV7-2 and TRBJ1-2; no firm D call. The CDR3 consists of 13 residues. V lost 7 bases and J lost 4, with 13 bases in between. Germline V gene data show CDR1 as SGHTA and CDR2 as FQGNSA. This CDR3 is CASTRSSGYGYTF. The CDR3 DNA follows: TGTGCCAGCACGAGGAGTTCGGGCTATGGCTACACCTTC. Full variable domain (missing parts from reference TRBV7-2 and TRBJ1-2): GAGVSQSPSNKVTEKGKDVELRCDPISGHTALYWYRQSLGQGLEFLIYFQGNSAPDKSGLPSDRFSAERTGGSVSTLTIQRTQQEDSAVYLCASTRSSGYGYTFGSGTRLTVV.

The rearrangement links TRBV12-3 or TRBV12-4 to TRBJ1-1, with TRBD1 matching over 7 bases. This CDR3 spans 11 amino acids. V shed 8 bases, J shed 9 bases, and the junction held 6 bases outside the gene matches. The CDR3 protein is CASEQGPKAFF. The DNA of the CDR3 is TGTGCCAGCGAACAGGGGCCTAAAGCTTTCTTT.

Only a few counts were recorded for this clonotype. The gene calls are TRBV4-1 and TRBJ1-5; 8 bases match TRBD1. The CDR3 is made up of 18 amino acids. The germline V gene has CDR1 MGHRA and CDR2 YSYEKL. V was clipped by 0 bases and J by 7 bases; unmatched bases: 14. The DNA of the CDR3 is TGCGCCAGCAGCCAAGATGTGGAGACAGGGGAACCGGGACAGCCCCAGCATTTT. This translates into CASSQDVETGEPGQPQHF.

At least ten counts were recorded for this clonotype. V usage is TRBV12-3 or TRBV12-4 and J usage is TRBJ1-3; D not resolved. This CDR3 comprises 13 residues. The V end was cut by 8 bases, the J end by 3 bases, with 11 bases between. CDR3 nucleotides: TGTGCCAGCGGTCCTAACGGTGGAAACACCATATATTTT. This codes for CASGPNGGNTIYF.

This clonotype occurred a few times. This chain joins TRBV24-1 and TRBJ1-5; possible D gene TRBD1, 5 bases. From germline, CDR1 is KGHDR and CDR2 SFDVKD. The V end was cut by 11 bases, the J end by 7 bases, with 14 bases between. The CDR3 length is 12 residues. The CDR3, as DNA: TGTGCCATGCCACGGGAGGGGCAGCCCCAGCATTTT. Protein product: CAMPREGQPQHF.

This sequence joins TRBV29-1 and TRBJ1-1, with a possible D match to TRBD1 (5 bases). The V end was cut by 4 bases, the J end by 6 bases, with 15 bases between. In germline, CDR1 is SQVTM, CDR2 ANQGSEA. The CDR3 runs to 13 residues. The CDR3 DNA reads as TGCAGCGTTGTGCGGGACGGCGGGGCTGAAGCTTTCTTT. Amino acid sequence: CSVVRDGGAEAFF.

This clonotype has just a few counts. J is TRBJ2-7 and V is TRBV28; 10 bases line up with TRBD2. The junction had 10 bases not matched to a gene; V was cut back by 4 bases and J by 4 bases. The CDR3 sequence is 16 residues long. Looked up from germline, CDR1 is MDHEN and CDR2 is SYDVKM. The CDR3 loop reads CASSSPAGGSRYEQYV. The CDR3 region has the DNA TGTGCCAGCAGTTCGCCAGCGGGGGGGAGTAGATACGAGCAGTACGTC.